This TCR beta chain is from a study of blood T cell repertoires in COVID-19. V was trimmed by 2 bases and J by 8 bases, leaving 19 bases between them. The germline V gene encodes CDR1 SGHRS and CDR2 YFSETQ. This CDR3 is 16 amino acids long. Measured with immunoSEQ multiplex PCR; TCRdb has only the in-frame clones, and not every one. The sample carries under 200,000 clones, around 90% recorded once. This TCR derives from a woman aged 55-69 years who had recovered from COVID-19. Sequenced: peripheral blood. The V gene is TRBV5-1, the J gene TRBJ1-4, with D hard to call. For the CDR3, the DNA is TGCGCCAGCAGCTTACAAAACCCGGGTTATGGGGAAAAACTGTTTTTT. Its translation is CASSLQNPGYGEKLFF.